This T cell receptor beta chain was retrieved from a study of T-cell memory formation after mild COVID-19. TCRdb redid the calling of the 5' RACE reads with MiXCR, one entry per CDR3 protein. Of approximately 54,000 distinct CDR3 sequences in the sample, roughly 12% were seen once. Whole-study results and caveats: Mainly in CM and EM were contracting CD4+ clones; CD8+ were in EMRA.

This clonotype showed up just a few times. What it binds is not known. V was shortened by 5 bases and J by 4 bases, with 12 bases between the two germline ends. The CDR3 runs 13 residues. Per the germline V gene, CDR1 is SGHVS and CDR2 is FNYEAQ. The rearrangement links TRBV7-6 to TRBJ2-7, with D possibly TRBD1 on 5 matching bases. This sequence was found in a young man who had mild COVID-19 (a few samples of this study predate the infection). Cell type and time point are not known. The specimen was PBMCs or a T cell subset sorted from them (not recorded which). This chain's CDR3 is CASSPRTKYEQYF. The CDR3 DNA follows: TGTGCCAGCAGCCCTCGGACAAAATACGAGCAGTACTTC.